This TCR beta chain was observed in a study of cytomegalovirus exposure and HLA in healthy donors. As for the study in general: Caucasian-associated ancestry cluster membership applied to around 80% of around 400 genotyped donors.

With respect to this clone: The antigen remains unidentified.

PCR was performed using 60 Vbeta and 13 Jbeta primers. Profiling relied on immunoSEQ multiplex PCR, and the TCRdb table lists in-frame clones only, not all of them. The table records more than 85,000 clones, roughly 76% of them present only once. Overall study findings and caveats: Most TCR beta V segments were productive about 90% or about 30% of the time in an earlier analysis. The only immune exposure information that was available was CMV serostatus. Presence/absence analyses assumed roughly uniform sequencing depth across donors.

CDR1 and CDR2 from the germline V gene are MGHRA and YSYEKL. Trimming took 0 bases from V and 7 from J; bases not matched to a gene: 8. The CDR3 covers 15 residues. The sequenced sample was PBMCs. This receptor was identified in a man aged 25 to 40 in good health and CMV-seropositive. V usage is TRBV4-1 and J usage is TRBJ2-7; 8 bases are shared with TRBD1. As DNA, the CDR3 is TGCGCCAGCAGCCAAGAAGGACAGGGTCTAAGGGAGCAGTACTTC. Amino acid sequence: CASSQEGQGLREQYF.